Below, 23 T cell receptor beta chains from the same sample are listed, as sequenced in a study of blood T cells in healthy people across ages. Alongside a J-beta primer mix, a sample-barcoded 5' primer served in a second PCR lasting roughly 7 to 12 cycles. TCRdb fed the 5' RACE reads into MiXCR, producing one record per CDR3 protein. The table shows 790,000 or so distinct CDR3 sequences, with more than 35% occurring only once. Specimen: blood. The receptors originated from an elderly man in good health.

The rearrangement uses TRBV2 and TRBJ1-2; D gene ambiguous. In germline, CDR1 is SNHLY, CDR2 FYNNEI. The CDR3 totals 11 residues. Trimming took off 2 bases at V and 8 bases at J, with 6 bases between the two ends. Here the CDR3 DNA reads TGTGCCAGCAGTGAATCGGGAGGCTACACCTTC. Translated: CASSESGGYTF.

This clonotype was detected only a few times. This chain connects TRBV20-1 to TRBJ2-3, with 9 bases lining up with TRBD2. CDR1 is DFQATT, CDR2 SNEGSKA, per germline (reference sequence). The CDR3 consists of 16 residues. V gave up 5 bases and J gave up 3 bases; unmatched junction bases: 12. CDR3 nucleotide sequence: TGCAGTGCTGATAGCGGGAGAGCCGGAGGTACAGATACGCAGTATTTT. Amino acids: CSADSGRAGGTDTQYF.

This chain uses TRBV5-1 with TRBJ2-1; D may be TRBD1 (6 bases). The germline V gene encodes CDR1 SGHRS and CDR2 YFSETQ. The CDR3 has 14 amino acids. Trimming took off 0 bases at V and 6 bases at J, with 10 bases between the two ends. In DNA, the CDR3 is TGCGCCAGCAGCTTGGGGACAGCGTCCAATGAGCAGTTCTTC. Translation: CASSLGTASNEQFF.

This clonotype was counted between two and nine times. The J gene is TRBJ2-3, the V gene TRBV6-5; TRBD2 is a possible D gene (5 bases). The CDR3 totals 14 residues. The V end lost 8 bases, the J end lost 2 bases, and 14 bases lay between the germline ends. Looked up from germline, CDR1 is MNHEY and CDR2 is SVGAGI. In DNA, the CDR3 is TGTGCCAGCGCCTCCCAGCGGAACACAGATACGCAGTATTTT. This encodes CASASQRNTDTQYF.

This chain uses TRBV20-1 with TRBJ2-1; 8 positions match TRBD2. V lost 0 bases, J lost 6 bases, and 10 bases stayed unmatched. The CDR3 is made up of 16 amino acids. CDR1 and CDR2 from the germline V gene are DFQATT and SNEGSKA (reference sequence). CDR3 loop: CSARDWSGSSPNEQFF. The CDR3 DNA sequence: TGCAGTGCTAGAGATTGGAGCGGGAGCTCTCCCAATGAGCAGTTCTTC.

This clonotype was seen only a few times. The rearrangement joins TRBV5-1 to TRBJ2-7; D is uncertain. Trimming left V 3 bases short and J 5 bases short, with 6 bases between. Germline CDR1 reads SGHRS; CDR2 reads YFSETQ. This CDR3 spans 11 amino acids. The CDR3 DNA follows: TGCGCCAGCAGCTCGTGGGACGAGCAGTACTTC. This gives the protein CASSSWDEQYF. Drawing the rest from reference TRBV5-1 and TRBJ2-7, the complete variable domain is KAGVTQTPRYLIKTRGQQVTLSCSPISGHRSVSWYQQTPGQGLQFLFEYFSETQRNKGNFPGRFSGRQFSNSRSEMNVSTLELGDSALYLCASSSWDEQYFGPGTRLTVT.

The V and J genes are TRBV5-6 and TRBJ2-7; 7 bases fit TRBD2. This CDR3 is 13 amino acids long. Germline trimming cut 6 bases from V and 2 bases from J; bases unmatched to any gene: 5. The germline V gene has CDR1 SGHDT and CDR2 YYEEEE. CDR3: CASKRSGTYEQYF. CDR3 sequence (DNA): TGTGCCAGCAAAAGGAGCGGGACCTACGAGCAGTACTTC.

This clonotype has only a few counts. This chain links TRBV29-1 with TRBJ2-5, with D perhaps being TRBD1 or TRBD2 (7 bases each). The germline V gene has CDR1 SQVTM and CDR2 ANQGSEA. V gave up 4 bases and J gave up 3 bases, with 12 bases separating them. This CDR3 comprises 13 residues. CDR3 DNA sequence: TGCAGCGTTGTTCAGGGGGGGGAAGAGACCCAGTACTTC. Translating gives CSVVQGGEETQYF.

In this sample, this clonotype turned up once. The rearrangement links TRBV12-3 or TRBV12-4 to TRBJ2-3; 11 bases match TRBD2. Trimming cost V 3 bases and J 6 bases; bases outside gene matches: 2. This CDR3 region has 14 residues. The CDR3, as DNA: TGTGCCAGCAGTTTTCTAGCGGGAGGTGATACGCAGTATTTT. Amino acid sequence: CASSFLAGGDTQYF.

The gene calls are TRBV4-2 and TRBJ2-2; no definite D call. The CDR3 spans 13 residues. V gave up 0 bases and J gave up 7 bases, with 6 bases separating them. CDR1 and CDR2 from the germline V gene are LGHNA and YNFKEQ. In DNA, the CDR3 is TGTGCCAGCAGCCAAGATCTGGACGGGGAGCTGTTTTTT. Its translation: CASSQDLDGELFF.

The rearrangement uses TRBV20-1 and TRBJ2-1, with 14 bases identical to TRBD2. Trimming at V came to 6 bases and at J to 1 base, leaving 8 bases not matched to a gene. The germline V gene encodes CDR1 DFQATT and CDR2 SNEGSKA (reference sequence). This CDR3 spans 17 amino acids. This chain's CDR3 is CSAKGTSGRVSYNEQFF. The CDR3 DNA follows: TGCAGTGCCAAAGGGACTAGCGGGAGAGTTTCCTACAATGAGCAGTTCTTC.

The V and J genes are TRBV6-5 and TRBJ2-7; 10 bases align to TRBD2. CDR1 and CDR2 (germline): MNHEY, SVGAGI. V lost 6 bases, J lost 7 bases, and 9 bases stayed unmatched. This CDR3 is 14 amino acids long. The CDR3 is CASRRAGGPQEQYF. CDR3 coding DNA: TGTGCCAGCAGAAGAGCGGGAGGGCCGCAGGAGCAGTACTTC.

This chain uses TRBV6-5 with TRBJ2-1; maybe TRBD2 (6 bases). Germline-derived CDR1 and CDR2 are MNHEY and SVGAGI. The CDR3 extends over 15 amino acids. V was cut by 2 bases and J by 6 bases, with 14 bases left in between. Here the CDR3 reads CASSYESSVRNEQFF. CDR3 DNA sequence: TGTGCCAGCAGTTACGAGTCTAGCGTTCGCAATGAGCAGTTCTTC.

This clonotype was found a few times. The chain recombines TRBV4-2 with TRBJ2-3; D may correspond to TRBD1 or TRBD2 (7 bases each). This CDR3 has 17 residues. V lost 0 bases and J lost 1, with 14 bases in between. The germline V gene has CDR1 LGHNA and CDR2 YNFKEQ. CDR3 DNA sequence: TGTGCCAGCAGCCAAGATCTGTCAGGGGGGGGCACAGATACGCAGTATTTT. Translation: CASSQDLSGGGTDTQYF.

Of note for this clonotype: A much larger clone sits a single nucleotide away, making a read error possible. This chain joins TRBV7-2 and TRBJ2-5; TRBD2 aligns across 11 bases. Trimming removed 7 bases from V and 9 bases from J; junction bases left unmatched: 16. Germline-derived CDR1 and CDR2 are SGHTA and FQGNSA. The CDR3 runs 16 residues. The CDR3 coding sequence is TGTGCCAGCACACGCTATAGCGGGAGGGTCGGGGAGGCCCAGTACTTC. It is translated as CASTRYSGRVGEAQYF. Complete variable domain (other parts from reference TRBV7-2 and TRBJ2-5): GAGVSQSPSNKVTEKGKDVELRCDPISGHTALYWYRQSLGQGLEFLIYFQGNSAPDKSGLPSDRFSAERTGGSVSTLTIQRTQQEDSAVYLCASTRYSGRVGEAQYFGPGTRLLVL.

To note about this clonotype: Sequence at one end of the junction differs from germline and may be a read error. The CDR3 DNA sequence: TGTACCAGCAGCCACATGGGACAGAAAAGCTCCTACGAGCAGTACTTC. Protein sequence: CTSSHMGQKSSYEQYF. The chain joins TRBV7-9 to TRBJ2-7; 7 bases match TRBD1. Per the germline V gene, CDR1 is SEHNR and CDR2 is FQNEAQ (reference sequence). The CDR3 consists of 16 residues. The entire variable domain, with the rest obtained from reference TRBV7-9 and TRBJ2-7, is as follows: DTGVSQNPRHKITKRGQNVTFRCDPISEHNRLYWYRQTLGQGPEFLTYFQNEAQLEKSRLLSDRFSAERPKGSFSTLEIQRTEQGDSAMYLCTSSHMGQKSSYEQYFGPGTRLTVT.

V is TRBV29-1 and J is TRBJ2-4; 16 bases fit TRBD2. The closer fit of TRBJ2-5 to the DNA end suggests the J call may be wrong. Per germline, CDR1 SQVTM and CDR2 ANQGSEA. The CDR3 has 16 residues. The CDR3 loop is CSVGGLAGGPGETQYF. The CDR3 region has the DNA TGCAGCGTTGGGGGACTAGCGGGAGGGCCGGGTGAGACCCAGTACTTC.

There are a few counts of this clonotype. The V gene is TRBV6-1, the J gene TRBJ2-1; 7 bases agree with TRBD1. CDR1 and CDR2 from the germline V gene are MNHNS and SASEGT. The junction had 5 bases not matched to a gene; V was cut back by 4 bases and J by 5 bases. This CDR3 region has 14 residues. CDR3 coding DNA: TGTGCCAGCAGTGTGGGACAGAGGAACAATGAGCAGTTCTTC. Amino acids: CASSVGQRNNEQFF.

In its sample, this clonotype was seen many times. J is TRBJ2-1 and V is TRBV9; 9 bases are a match to TRBD2. The CDR3 length is 15 residues. V shed 0 bases, J shed 7 bases, and the junction held 5 bases outside the gene matches. Germline V gene sequence: CDR1 SGDLS, CDR2 YYNGEE. The CDR3 DNA is TGTGCCAGCAGCGTAGATAGCGGGAGAACAAATGAGCAGTTCTTC. Translation: CASSVDSGRTNEQFF.

The chain couples TRBV5-1 to TRBJ2-3, with TRBD2 matching over 13 bases. After removal of 4 bases from V and 2 bases from J, the junction contained 7 bases not matched to a gene. The CDR3 has 17 amino acids. Germline CDR1 and CDR2: SGHRS and YFSETQ. The CDR3 sequence: CASSPLLAGGSTDTQYF. DNA of the CDR3: TGCGCCAGCAGCCCCCTACTAGCGGGAGGGTCCACAGATACGCAGTATTTT.

This clonotype was counted only a few times. This may be a read error: a much more frequent sequence differs by one nucleotide. The chain has TRBV4-1 and TRBJ2-1; 8 positions match TRBD2. The V and J ends lost 6 bases and 0 bases, in that order; junction bases with no gene match: 7. Germline lookup yields CDR1 MGHRA and CDR2 YSYEKL. This CDR3 comprises 16 residues. Here the CDR3 reads CASRRTSRSSYNEQFF. As DNA, the CDR3 is TGCGCCAGCAGACGGACTAGCAGAAGCTCCTACAATGAGCAGTTCTTC.

This clonotype was detected a few times. This chain connects TRBV4-2 to TRBJ2-1, with D possibly TRBD2 on 6 matching bases. Germline-derived CDR1 and CDR2 are LGHNA and YNFKEQ. The CDR3 runs 18 residues. V shed 3 bases and J shed 0 bases, with 18 bases lying between them. In DNA, the CDR3 is TGTGCCAGCAGCCAGGTGCTTCAGGGAGGCGGCTCCTACAATGAGCAGTTCTTC. Encoded protein: CASSQVLQGGGSYNEQFF.

The rearrangement joins TRBV12-1 to TRBJ2-1; the table's D call, TRBD2, was not checked against the DNA. TRBV12-1 has pseudogene status. The CDR3 has 18 residues. This chain's CDR3 is CASSLTWPGLAVRLWQFF. CDR3 DNA sequence: TGTGCCAGCAGCCTCACTTGGCCCGGGCTAGCGGTCCGTCTGTGGCAGTTCTTC.